The table lists the clone carrying this T cell receptor beta chain with a count of one. The CDR3 spans 13 residues. Germline V CDR1 and CDR2: SGHNT, YYREEE (reference sequence). The V end lost 4 bases, the J end lost 7 bases, and 15 bases lay between the germline ends. The data are from a study of T cell responses to AZD1222 COVID-19 vaccine. Profiling relied on immunoSEQ multiplex PCR, and the TCRdb table lists in-frame clones only, not all of them. This table holds approximately 100,000 clones, 85% to 95% found once. This clonotype was sampled from an adult in good health. Sequenced material: peripheral blood, taken on day 0 of AZD1222 vaccination. The chain employs TRBV5-4 and TRBJ2-7; perhaps TRBD2 as D (5 bases). The CDR3 is CASSQQHSGEQYF. The CDR3 nucleotides read TGTGCCAGCAGCCAACAACACTCGGGGGAGCAGTACTTC.